This TCR beta chain was identified in a study of PD-L1 blockade in urothelial cancer. On the study more broadly: About nine tenths of the roughly 30 patients were men whose urothelial cancer was bladder-origin.

Every PCR received spiked-in synthetic TCR analog templates. This table comes from immunoSEQ multiplex PCR, and its TCRdb copy is limited to in-frame clones, with some not included. Of about 36,000 clones listed, approximately 80% are singletons. As for time point: peripheral blood 6 weeks after treatment start. V trimming: 4 bases; J trimming: 5 bases; junction bases outside the gene matches: 10. CDR3 length equals 15 residues. The germline CDR1 and CDR2 sequences are SGHDT and YYEEEE. The receptor was derived from a man aged 40-49 years with urothelial cancer. The source material was PBMCs, sampled around atezolizumab (anti-PD-L1) treatment. The V call is TRBV5-6, the J call TRBJ1-2, with 8 bases lining up with TRBD1. CDR3 sequence reads: CASSPGTGIRYGYTF. DNA of the CDR3: TGTGCCAGCAGCCCCGGGACAGGAATTAGGTATGGCTACACCTTC.